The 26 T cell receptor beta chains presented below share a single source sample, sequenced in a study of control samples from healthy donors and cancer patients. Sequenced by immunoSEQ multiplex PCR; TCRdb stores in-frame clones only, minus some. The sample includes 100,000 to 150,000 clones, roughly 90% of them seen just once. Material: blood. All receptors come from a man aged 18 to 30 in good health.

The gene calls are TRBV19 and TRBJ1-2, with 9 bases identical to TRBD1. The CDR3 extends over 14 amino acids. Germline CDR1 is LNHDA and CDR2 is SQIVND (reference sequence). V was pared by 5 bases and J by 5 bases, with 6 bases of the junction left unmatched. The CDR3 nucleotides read TGTGCCAGTAGTGACAGGGGGTCCCCATATGGCTACACCTTC. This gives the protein CASSDRGSPYGYTF. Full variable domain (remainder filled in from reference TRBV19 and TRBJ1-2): DGGITQSPKYLFRKEGQNVTLSCEQNLNHDAMYWYRQDPGQGLRLIYYSQIVNDFQKGDIAEGYSVSREKKESFPLTVTSAQKNPTAFYLCASSDRGSPYGYTFGSGTRLTVV.

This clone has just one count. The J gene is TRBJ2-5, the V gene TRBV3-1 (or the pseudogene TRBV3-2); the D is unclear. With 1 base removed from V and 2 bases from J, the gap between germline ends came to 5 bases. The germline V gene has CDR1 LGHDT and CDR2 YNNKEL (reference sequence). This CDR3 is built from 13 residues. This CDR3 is CASSQVQQETQYF. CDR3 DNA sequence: TGTGCCAGCAGCCAAGTACAGCAAGAGACCCAGTACTTC.

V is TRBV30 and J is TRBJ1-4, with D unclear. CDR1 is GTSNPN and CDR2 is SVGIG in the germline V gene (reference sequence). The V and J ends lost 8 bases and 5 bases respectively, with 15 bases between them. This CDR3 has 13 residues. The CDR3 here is CALGQLANEKLFF. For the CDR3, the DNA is TGTGCCCTAGGGCAGCTCGCGAATGAAAAACTGTTTTTT. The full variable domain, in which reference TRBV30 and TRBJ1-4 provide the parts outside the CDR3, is SQTIHQWPATLVQPVGSPLSLECTVEGTSNPNLYWYRQAAGRGLQLLFYSVGIGQISSEVPQNLSASRPQDRQFILSSKKLLLSDSGFYLCALGQLANEKLFFGSGTQLSVL.

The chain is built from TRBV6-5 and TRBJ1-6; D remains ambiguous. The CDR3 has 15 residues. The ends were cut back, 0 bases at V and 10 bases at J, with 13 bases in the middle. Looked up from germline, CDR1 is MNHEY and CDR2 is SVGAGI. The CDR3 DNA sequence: TGTGCCAGCAGTTACTCGAAGCCAGACCCATCACCCCTCCACTTT. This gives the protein CASSYSKPDPSPLHF.

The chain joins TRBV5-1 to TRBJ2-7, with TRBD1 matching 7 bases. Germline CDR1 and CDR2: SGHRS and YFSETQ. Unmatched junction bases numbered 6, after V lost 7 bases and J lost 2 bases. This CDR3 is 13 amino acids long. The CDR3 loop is CASRTGAAYEQYF. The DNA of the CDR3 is TGCGCCAGCCGAACAGGGGCGGCCTACGAGCAGTACTTC.

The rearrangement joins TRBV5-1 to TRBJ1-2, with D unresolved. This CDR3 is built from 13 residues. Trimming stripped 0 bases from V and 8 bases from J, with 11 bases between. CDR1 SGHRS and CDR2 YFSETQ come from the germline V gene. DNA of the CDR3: TGCGCCAGCAGCTTGGAAAGGCAGAGAGGCTACACCTTC. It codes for CASSLERQRGYTF.

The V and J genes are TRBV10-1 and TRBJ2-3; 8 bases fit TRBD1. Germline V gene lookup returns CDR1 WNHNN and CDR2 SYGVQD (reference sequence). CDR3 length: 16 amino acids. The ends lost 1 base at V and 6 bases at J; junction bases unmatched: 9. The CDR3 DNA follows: TGCGCCAGCAGTGAGTTGGCCCAGGGGGCAGGGGATACGCAGTATTTT. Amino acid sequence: CASSELAQGAGDTQYF.

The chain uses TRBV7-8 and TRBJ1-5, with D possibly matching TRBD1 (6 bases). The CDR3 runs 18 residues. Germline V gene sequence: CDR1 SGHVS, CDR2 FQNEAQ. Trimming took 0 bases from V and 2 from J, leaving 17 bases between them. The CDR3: CASSLALLLGARNQPQHF. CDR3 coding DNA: TGTGCCAGCAGCTTAGCTCTTTTGTTGGGGGCGCGCAATCAGCCCCAGCATTTT.

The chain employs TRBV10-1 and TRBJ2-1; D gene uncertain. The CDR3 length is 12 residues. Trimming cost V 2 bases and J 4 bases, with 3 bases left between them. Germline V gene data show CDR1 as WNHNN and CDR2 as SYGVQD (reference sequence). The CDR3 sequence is CASSEHYNEQFF. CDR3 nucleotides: TGCGCCAGCAGTGAGCATTACAATGAGCAGTTCTTC.

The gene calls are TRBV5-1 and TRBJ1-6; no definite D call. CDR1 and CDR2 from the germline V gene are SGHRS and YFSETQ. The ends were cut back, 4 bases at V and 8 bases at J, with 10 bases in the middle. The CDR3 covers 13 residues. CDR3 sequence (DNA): TGCGCCAGCAGCCCGGCAGTGTATTCACCCCTCCACTTT. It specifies CASSPAVYSPLHF.

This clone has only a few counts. CDR3 in DNA: TGTGCCAGCAGGTCAAGGGGAGGAAAACTGTTTTTT. Protein product: CASRSRGGKLFF. J is TRBJ1-4 and V is TRBV6-5; weak D call: TRBD1 (5 bases). Germline loops: CDR1 MNHEY, CDR2 SVGAGI. Trimming cost V 6 bases and J 10 bases, with 12 bases left between them. The CDR3 sequence is 12 residues long.

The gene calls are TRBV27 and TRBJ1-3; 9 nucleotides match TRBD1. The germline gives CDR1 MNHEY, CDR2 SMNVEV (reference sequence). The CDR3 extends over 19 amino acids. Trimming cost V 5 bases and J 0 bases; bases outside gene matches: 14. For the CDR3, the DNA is TGTGCCAGCAGTCCGGGACGTGGACAGGGGTTAATCTCTGGAAACACCATATATTTT. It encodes CASSPGRGQGLISGNTIYF.

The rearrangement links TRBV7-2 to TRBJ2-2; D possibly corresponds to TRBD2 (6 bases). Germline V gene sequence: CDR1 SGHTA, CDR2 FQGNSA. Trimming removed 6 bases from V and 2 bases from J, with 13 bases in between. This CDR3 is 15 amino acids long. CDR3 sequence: CASRTGTPNTGELFF. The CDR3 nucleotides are TGTGCCAGCAGAACCGGGACTCCAAACACCGGGGAGCTGTTTTTT.

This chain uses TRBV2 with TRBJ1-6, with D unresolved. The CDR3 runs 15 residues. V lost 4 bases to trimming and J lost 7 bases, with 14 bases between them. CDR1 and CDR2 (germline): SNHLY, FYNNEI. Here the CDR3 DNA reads TGTGCCAGCAGTGGAGAAAAGGGTCTGAATTCACCCCTCCACTTT. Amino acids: CASSGEKGLNSPLHF.

The CDR3 nucleotides read TGTGCCAGCAGTCCACACGCCCAGGGGGCGTGGAGCCAAGAGACCCAGTACTTC. This sequence encodes CASSPHAQGAWSQETQYF. The rearrangement links TRBV27 to TRBJ2-5; 8 nucleotides match TRBD1. Germline loops: CDR1 MNHEY, CDR2 SMNVEV (reference sequence). The V and J ends lost 5 bases and 1 base, in that order; junction bases with no gene match: 15. This CDR3 comprises 18 residues.

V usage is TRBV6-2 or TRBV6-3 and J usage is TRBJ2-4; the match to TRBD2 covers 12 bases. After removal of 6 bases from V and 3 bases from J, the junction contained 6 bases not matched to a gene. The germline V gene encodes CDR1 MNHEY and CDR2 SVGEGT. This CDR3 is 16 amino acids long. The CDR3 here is CASSLTSGSVKNIQYF. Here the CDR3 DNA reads TGTGCCAGCAGCCTGACTAGCGGGAGTGTCAAAAACATTCAGTACTTC.

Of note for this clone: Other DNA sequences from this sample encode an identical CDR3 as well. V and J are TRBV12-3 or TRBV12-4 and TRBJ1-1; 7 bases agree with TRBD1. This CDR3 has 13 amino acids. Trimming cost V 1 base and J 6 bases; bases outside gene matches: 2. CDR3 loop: CASSLDRGAEAFF. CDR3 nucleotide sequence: TGTGCCAGCAGTTTAGACAGGGGAGCTGAAGCTTTCTTT.

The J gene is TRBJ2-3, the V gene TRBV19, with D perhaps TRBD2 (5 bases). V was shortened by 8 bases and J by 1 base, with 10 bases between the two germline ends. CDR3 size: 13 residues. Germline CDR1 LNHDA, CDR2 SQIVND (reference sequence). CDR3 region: CASGDGGTDTQYF. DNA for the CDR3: TGTGCCAGTGGAGACGGGGGCACAGATACGCAGTATTTT.

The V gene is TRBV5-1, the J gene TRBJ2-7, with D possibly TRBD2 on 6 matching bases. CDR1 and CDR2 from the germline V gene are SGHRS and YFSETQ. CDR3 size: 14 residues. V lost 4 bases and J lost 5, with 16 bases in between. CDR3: CASSPTSRGDEQYF. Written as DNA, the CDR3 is TGCGCCAGCAGCCCAACATCGCGGGGAGACGAGCAGTACTTC.

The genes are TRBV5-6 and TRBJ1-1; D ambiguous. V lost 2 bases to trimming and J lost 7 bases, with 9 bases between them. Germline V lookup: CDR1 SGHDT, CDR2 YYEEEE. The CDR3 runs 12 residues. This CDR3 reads CASSLLSYEAFF. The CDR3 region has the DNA TGTGCCAGCAGCTTATTATCCTATGAAGCTTTCTTT.

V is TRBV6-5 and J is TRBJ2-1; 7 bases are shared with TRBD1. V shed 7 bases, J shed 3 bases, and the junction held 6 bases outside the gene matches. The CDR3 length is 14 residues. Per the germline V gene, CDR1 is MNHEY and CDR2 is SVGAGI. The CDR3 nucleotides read TGTGCCAGCAATCTAGGGGGCGACTACAATGAGCAGTTCTTC. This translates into CASNLGGDYNEQFF.

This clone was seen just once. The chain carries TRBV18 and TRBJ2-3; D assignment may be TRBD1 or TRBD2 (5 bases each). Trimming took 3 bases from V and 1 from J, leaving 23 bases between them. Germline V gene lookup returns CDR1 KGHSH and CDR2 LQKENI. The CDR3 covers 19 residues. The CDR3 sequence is CASSPYLSGQRGGTDTQYF. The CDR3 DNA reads TGTGCCAGCTCACCCTACCTAAGCGGCCAGAGGGGTGGCACAGATACGCAGTATTTT.

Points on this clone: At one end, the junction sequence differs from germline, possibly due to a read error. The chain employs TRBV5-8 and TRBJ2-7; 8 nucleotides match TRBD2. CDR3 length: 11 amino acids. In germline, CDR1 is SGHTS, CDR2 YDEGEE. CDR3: CASTNIAGGHF. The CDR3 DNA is TGTGCCAGCACTAATATCGCGGGGGGTCACTTC.

CDR3 region: CASSQRPPDTQYF. CDR3 bases: TGCGCCAGCAGCCAACGGCCCCCAGATACGCAGTATTTT. V usage is TRBV4-3 and J usage is TRBJ2-3; D ambiguous. CDR3 size: 13 residues. Trimming shortened V by 2 bases and J by 4 bases, and 7 bases separated the two germline ends. The V gene's germline CDR1 is LGHNA and CDR2 YSLEER.

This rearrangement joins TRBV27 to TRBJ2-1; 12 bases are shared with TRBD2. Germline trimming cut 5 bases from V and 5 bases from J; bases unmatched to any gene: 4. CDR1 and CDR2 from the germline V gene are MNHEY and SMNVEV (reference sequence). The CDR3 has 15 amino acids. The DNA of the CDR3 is TGTGCCAGCAGTCCACTAGCGGGGGGACACAATGAGCAGTTCTTC. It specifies CASSPLAGGHNEQFF.

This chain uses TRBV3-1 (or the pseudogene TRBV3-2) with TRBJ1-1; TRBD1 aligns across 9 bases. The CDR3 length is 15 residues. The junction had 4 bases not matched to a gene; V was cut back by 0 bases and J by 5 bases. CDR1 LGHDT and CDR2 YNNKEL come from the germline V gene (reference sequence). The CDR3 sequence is CASSQEGTGMTEAFF. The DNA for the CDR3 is TGTGCCAGCAGCCAAGAGGGGACAGGGATGACTGAAGCTTTCTTT.